This passage covers 26 T cell receptor beta chains from one sample sequenced in a study of cytomegalovirus exposure and HLA in healthy donors. Primers for the PCR totalled 60 Vbeta and 13 Jbeta. Assay used: immunoSEQ multiplex PCR; TCRdb lists only in-frame clones, some missing. The table for this sample gives 200,000 or so clones. Sequencing was performed on PBMCs. These receptor sequences come from a boy under 18 in good health and CMV-seronegative.

In the case of this clone: Relative to the germline gene, one junction end is altered; a read error may explain this. V gene TRBV6-1 combines with J gene TRBJ2-7; 7 nucleotides agree with TRBD1. The germline CDR1 and CDR2 sequences are MNHNS and SASEGT. The CDR3 sequence is 15 residues long. The CDR3 loop reads CASSEVKGASYKQYF. CDR3 DNA sequence: TGTGCCAGCAGTGAAGTAAAGGGGGCCTCCTACAAGCAGTACTTC.

The chain recombines TRBV27 with TRBJ1-4; 7 nucleotides line up with TRBD1. The CDR3 covers 15 residues. The J segment lost 7 bases and the V segment lost 2 bases, leaving 7 bases of the junction unmatched. Germline CDR1 is MNHEY and CDR2 is SMNVEV (reference sequence). CDR3 bases: TGTGCCAGCAGTTTAACCGCACAGGGGTTTGAAAAACTGTTTTTT. Translated, it gives CASSLTAQGFEKLFF.

V is TRBV2 and J is TRBJ1-2; D is unclear. Per germline, CDR1 SNHLY and CDR2 FYNNEI. V lost 0 bases, J lost 8 bases, and 10 bases lay in between. CDR3 length: 13 residues. CDR3 sequence (DNA): TGTGCCAGCAGTGAAGCGCGCACCCGGGGCTACACCTTC. It specifies CASSEARTRGYTF.

The rearrangement joins TRBV6-1 to TRBJ1-1, with D perhaps TRBD1 (6 bases). Germline CDR1 and CDR2: MNHNS and SASEGT. The CDR3 loop spans 13 amino acids. V was cut by 6 bases and J by 4 bases, with 12 bases left in between. CDR3 loop: CASSNRDFTEAFF. The CDR3 nucleotides are TGTGCCAGCAGCAACAGGGATTTCACTGAAGCTTTCTTT.

The chain combines TRBV18 with TRBJ1-4; TRBD1 might be the D (6 bases). V lost 4 bases and J lost 4, with 10 bases in between. From germline, CDR1 is KGHSH and CDR2 LQKENI. CDR3 size: 14 residues. The CDR3 bases are TGTGCCAGCTCACGGGACACTGGTAATGAAAAACTGTTTTTT. This encodes CASSRDTGNEKLFF. The variable domain in full, completed from reference TRBV18 and TRBJ1-4, reads NAGVMQNPRHLVRRRGQEARLRCSPMKGHSHVYWYRQLPEEGLKFMVYLQKENIIDESGMPKERFSAEFPKEGPSILRIQQVVRGDSAAYFCASSRDTGNEKLFFGSGTQLSVL.

The genes are TRBV6-5 and TRBJ2-7, with D maybe TRBD1 (5 bases). Per germline, CDR1 MNHEY and CDR2 SVGAGI. Between the trimmed V and J ends, which lost 0 bases and 0 bases, there was a span of 6 bases. The CDR3 is 14 amino acids. CDR3 nucleotides: TGTGCCAGCAGTTACTCTGACAGCTCCTACGAGCAGTACTTC. It specifies CASSYSDSSYEQYF.

The chain employs TRBV6-1 and TRBJ1-5; 11 positions agree with TRBD1. The V segment lost 1 base and the J segment 9 bases; nucleotides outside the gene matches: 5. CDR1 is MNHNS, CDR2 SASEGT, per germline. The CDR3 loop spans 15 amino acids. The DNA for the CDR3 is TGTGCCAGCAGTGAAGGGGGGACAGGGGGTCGGCCCCAGCATTTT. Translating gives CASSEGGTGGRPQHF.

This rearrangement joins TRBV7-2 to TRBJ2-5; D may be TRBD2 (6 bases). Trimming cost V 2 bases and J 9 bases, with 10 bases left between them. Germline values: CDR1 SGHTA, CDR2 FQGNSA. The CDR3 loop spans 12 amino acids. The CDR3 sequence is CASSLSPGAQYF. CDR3 coding DNA: TGTGCCAGCAGCTTATCTCCGGGGGCCCAGTACTTC.

This chain links TRBV6-1 with TRBJ2-2, with TRBD2 matching over 10 bases. This CDR3 comprises 15 residues. CDR1 and CDR2 (germline): MNHNS, SASEGT. Unmatched junction bases numbered 3, after V lost 2 bases and J lost 6 bases. The CDR3 DNA sequence: TGTGCCAGCAGTGAATCAGCGGGGGGGCCCGGGGAGCTGTTTTTT. This gives the protein CASSESAGGPGELFF.

The chain combines TRBV6-5 with TRBJ2-5; weak D call: TRBD2 (7 bases). The germline V gene has CDR1 MNHEY and CDR2 SVGAGI. Trimming took off 6 bases at V and 4 bases at J, with 18 bases between the two ends. The CDR3 consists of 15 residues. Written as DNA, the CDR3 is TGTGCCAGCAGCCGACAGAGGGGGGGAGGAGAGACCCAGTACTTC. Translated, it gives CASSRQRGGGETQYF.

The chain joins TRBV10-3 to TRBJ1-2; D remains ambiguous. The germline V gene encodes CDR1 ENHRY and CDR2 SYGVKD. The CDR3 covers 15 residues. The V end was cut by 3 bases, the J end by 0 bases, with 11 bases between. The CDR3 spells CAISDTGIANYGYTF. In DNA form, the CDR3 reads TGTGCCATCAGTGATACGGGGATCGCTAACTATGGCTACACCTTC.

The chain employs TRBV7-9 and TRBJ2-1, with a weak D call TRBD1 (6 bases). Trimming took 2 bases from V and 3 from J, leaving 8 bases between them. This CDR3 is 14 amino acids long. Germline V gene sequence: CDR1 SEHNR, CDR2 FQNEAQ (reference sequence). In DNA form, the CDR3 reads TGTGCCAGCAGCTTACGAGGGGGCTACAATGAGCAGTTCTTC. Residues: CASSLRGGYNEQFF. The full variable domain, completed using reference TRBV7-9 and TRBJ2-1, is DTGVSQNPRHKITKRGQNVTFRCDPISEHNRLYWYRQTLGQGPEFLTYFQNEAQLEKSRLLSDRFSAERPKGSFSTLEIQRTEQGDSAMYLCASSLRGGYNEQFFGPGTRLTVL.

The chain is built from TRBV27 and TRBJ1-6, with a possible D match to TRBD1 (6 bases). The CDR3 sequence is 14 residues long. The germline V and J ends were trimmed by 8 bases and 7 bases, with 15 bases remaining between them. Germline V lookup: CDR1 MNHEY, CDR2 SMNVEV (reference sequence). DNA for the CDR3: TGTGCCAGCCGCCAAGGGGGAAAGAATTCACCCCTCCACTTT. Translating it yields CASRQGGKNSPLHF.

This chain joins TRBV5-1 and TRBJ1-1; D is uncertain. The V gene's germline CDR1 is SGHRS and CDR2 YFSETQ. V was clipped by 0 bases and J by 1 base, with 7 bases between them. The CDR3 is made up of 14 amino acids. CDR3: CASSLGASNTEAFF. The CDR3 coding sequence is TGCGCCAGCAGCTTGGGGGCGTCGAACACTGAAGCTTTCTTT.

The chain employs TRBV10-3 and TRBJ1-6; D is undetermined. Per the germline V gene, CDR1 is ENHRY and CDR2 is SYGVKD. V lost 10 bases to trimming and J lost 5 bases, with 15 bases between them. The CDR3 is 14 residues long. CDR3 protein: CATCGAVDNSPLHF. CDR3 nucleotide sequence: TGTGCCACCTGTGGAGCAGTAGATAATTCACCCCTCCACTTT.

CDR3 DNA: TGTGCCATCAGTGAGTCGTGGGGGGGCACTGAAGCTTTCTTT. It translates to CAISESWGGTEAFF. This sequence joins TRBV10-3 and TRBJ1-1, with a possible D match to TRBD1 (5 bases). The CDR3 extends over 14 amino acids. V was cut by 0 bases and J by 4 bases, with 9 bases left in between. Germline CDR1 ENHRY, CDR2 SYGVKD.

CDR3 loop: CASSQVMASEHTQYF. The CDR3, as DNA: TGTGCCAGCAGCCAAGTCATGGCCAGCGAGCATACGCAGTATTTT. The rearrangement joins TRBV14 to TRBJ2-3; D not resolved. Deletions cut 1 base from V and 7 bases from J, with 15 bases between. This CDR3 has 15 amino acids. CDR1 and CDR2 (germline): SGHDN, FVKESK. Using reference TRBV14 and TRBJ2-3 for the parts outside the CDR3, the full variable domain is EAGVTQFPSHSVIEKGQTVTLRCDPISGHDNLYWYRRVMGKEIKFLLHFVKESKQDESGMPNNRFLAERTGGTYSTLKVQPAELEDSGVYFCASSQVMASEHTQYFGPGTRLTVL.

As for this clone: The sample contains more than one DNA sequence encoding this CDR3. The rearrangement uses TRBV4-1 and TRBJ1-1, with unresolved D. CDR1 MGHRA and CDR2 YSYEKL come from the germline V gene. Trimming stripped 3 bases from V and 0 bases from J, with 8 bases between. The CDR3 is 14 residues long. The CDR3 DNA follows: TGCGCCAGCAGCCAGGAGTCCATGAACACTGAAGCTTTCTTT. Translating it yields CASSQESMNTEAFF.

CDR3 protein: CASSPRGFTGELFF. The CDR3 region has the DNA TGTGCCAGCAGTCCTAGGGGGTTCACCGGGGAGCTGTTTTTT. The J gene is TRBJ2-2, the V gene TRBV6-4; a weak D match, TRBD1 (6 bases). The CDR3 has 14 residues. Germline V gene data show CDR1 as MRHNA and CDR2 as SNTAGT. Trimming removed 5 bases from V and 4 bases from J, with 11 bases in between.

This chain connects TRBV7-2 to TRBJ1-4; tentative D call: TRBD1 (5 bases). CDR1 is SGHTA and CDR2 is FQGNSA in the germline V gene. The CDR3 totals 16 residues. V lost 4 bases and J 7 bases, leaving 19 bases between the germline ends. CDR3 coding DNA: TGTGCCAGCAGCTCGCTTCAGGGAAGGTTGGGTGAAAAACTGTTTTTT. It translates to CASSSLQGRLGEKLFF.

The V call is TRBV7-6, the J call TRBJ2-1; tentatively, D is TRBD1 (5 bases). V lost 2 bases, J lost 3 bases, and 14 bases lay in between. The CDR3 runs 16 residues. From germline, CDR1 is SGHVS and CDR2 FNYEAQ. The chain's CDR3 is CASSLRFGAGYNEQFF. The CDR3 DNA is TGTGCCAGCAGCTTAAGATTTGGGGCTGGCTACAATGAGCAGTTCTTC. The full variable domain, its missing parts supplied by reference TRBV7-6 and TRBJ2-1, is GAGVSQSPRYKVTKRGQDVALRCDPISGHVSLYWYRQALGQGPEFLTYFNYEAQQDKSGLPNDRFSAERPEGSISTLTIQRTEQRDSAMYRCASSLRFGAGYNEQFFGPGTRLTVL.

V gene TRBV4-1 combines with J gene TRBJ1-1; the D is unclear. This CDR3 contains 14 residues. V was shortened by 2 bases and J by 6 bases, with 13 bases between the two germline ends. Germline lookup yields CDR1 MGHRA and CDR2 YSYEKL. CDR3 in DNA: TGCGCCAGCAGCCAAAGAAGTGGTTCGGCTGAAGCTTTCTTT. Amino acid sequence: CASSQRSGSAEAFF.

The chain employs TRBV4-2 and TRBJ1-2; D may be TRBD1 (6 bases). The length of the CDR3 is 14 residues. Germline values: CDR1 LGHNA, CDR2 YNFKEQ. V was pared by 1 base and J by 8 bases, with 14 bases between. The CDR3: CASSQGQGPWGYTF. The CDR3 nucleotides are TGTGCCAGCAGCCAAGGGCAGGGGCCCTGGGGCTACACCTTC.

CDR3 DNA: TGTGCCAGCAGTTACTCGTCGGGATCCAAAAACATTCAGTACTTC. It yields the protein CASSYSSGSKNIQYF. This chain links TRBV6-5 with TRBJ2-4, with D maybe TRBD2 (5 bases). V lost 0 bases and J lost 2, with 8 bases in between. The CDR3 runs 15 residues. Germline CDR1 is MNHEY and CDR2 is SVGAGI.

The chain recombines TRBV18 with TRBJ2-5; 10 positions agree with TRBD2. The trim removed 3 bases at V and 3 bases at J, leaving 1 base unmatched. The CDR3 consists of 14 residues. CDR1 is KGHSH, CDR2 LQKENI, per germline. This chain's CDR3 is CASSPGLAKETQYF. The CDR3 DNA follows: TGTGCCAGCTCACCGGGACTAGCGAAAGAGACCCAGTACTTC. Supplemented by reference TRBV18 and TRBJ2-5, the full variable domain reads NAGVMQNPRHLVRRRGQEARLRCSPMKGHSHVYWYRQLPEEGLKFMVYLQKENIIDESGMPKERFSAEFPKEGPSILRIQQVVRGDSAAYFCASSPGLAKETQYFGPGTRLLVL.

The chain employs TRBV5-6 and TRBJ2-3; D not certain. With 4 bases removed from V and 0 bases from J, the gap between germline ends came to 3 bases. This CDR3 comprises 12 residues. Germline V gene sequence: CDR1 SGHDT, CDR2 YYEEEE. This CDR3 reads CASSPSTDTQYF. The DNA of the CDR3 is TGTGCCAGCAGCCCGAGCACAGATACGCAGTATTTT.